These 8 T cell receptor beta chains were sequenced from one sample in a study of OX40 agonist ivuxolimab in advanced cancers. Sequencing used immunoSEQ multiplex PCR; TCRdb keeps in-frame clones, though not all of them. The profile shows roughly 65,000 clones, about nine tenths of them singletons. This material consisted of CD4+ or CD8+ T cells sorted from blood, taken in a trial of the OX40 agonist ivuxolimab. Every receptor here comes from an adult with an advanced solid tumor such as melanoma, head and neck, liver or kidney cancer.

V is TRBV5-4 and J is TRBJ2-1, with 8 bases identical to TRBD2. Germline V lookup: CDR1 SGHNT, CDR2 YYREEE (reference sequence). There are 15 residues in the CDR3. The V segment lost 4 bases and the J segment 5 bases; nucleotides outside the gene matches: 8. The CDR3 nucleotides are TGTGCCAGCAGCCTGGGGGGGACTAGTAACAATGAGCAGTTCTTC. It specifies CASSLGGTSNNEQFF.

This clone was detected a few times. The chain couples TRBV9 to TRBJ1-2; a weak D match, TRBD1 (6 bases). Trimming stripped 3 bases from V and 2 bases from J, with 17 bases between. The CDR3 is 16 residues long. Germline assignment: CDR1 SGDLS and CDR2 YYNGEE. CDR3 amino acids: CASSARLTGANYGYTF. The CDR3 region has the DNA TGTGCCAGCAGCGCCCGACTTACGGGGGCGAACTATGGCTACACCTTC.

The CDR3 region has the DNA TGTGCCAGCAGCCCGAGCGGGGGGCCGTCCTACGAGCAGTACTTC. Its protein product is CASSPSGGPSYEQYF. This chain joins TRBV7-3 and TRBJ2-7; TRBD2 matches at 9 bases. CDR1 and CDR2 from the germline V gene are SGHTA and FQGTGA. This CDR3 is built from 15 residues. V gave up 5 bases and J gave up 1 base; unmatched junction bases: 6.

CDR3 nucleotides: TGTGCCAGCAGCCGCGGGAGGGATGAAAAACTGTTTTTT. Residues: CASSRGRDEKLFF. The chain uses TRBV9 and TRBJ1-4; D not certain. There are 13 residues in the CDR3. Germline CDR1 and CDR2: SGDLS and YYNGEE. The V end was cut by 4 bases, the J end by 6 bases, with 10 bases between.

In its sample, this clone was seen a few times. V and J are TRBV27 and TRBJ1-6, with 9 bases matching TRBD1. The CDR3 contains 14 residues. Germline CDR1 reads MNHEY; CDR2 reads SMNVEV (reference sequence). V lost 3 bases and J lost 8; bases outside the gene matches: 2. The chain's CDR3 is CASSLGTGYSPLHF. CDR3 sequence (DNA): TGTGCCAGCAGTTTGGGGACAGGGTATTCACCCCTCCACTTT.

V is TRBV2 and J is TRBJ1-2; a weak D match, TRBD1 (5 bases). Trimming took 3 bases from V and 7 from J, leaving 15 bases between them. The CDR3 has 14 residues. Germline CDR1 SNHLY, CDR2 FYNNEI. The CDR3 here is CASSDGERDSGYTF. As DNA, the CDR3 is TGTGCCAGCAGTGACGGAGAAAGGGACTCTGGCTACACCTTC.

CDR3 coding DNA: TGCAGCGTTGGACTAGGTGGGAATGAGCAGTTCTTC. This translates into CSVGLGGNEQFF. The chain is built from TRBV29-1 and TRBJ2-1; the D gene is possibly TRBD2 (6 bases). V was cut by 4 bases and J by 7 bases, with 11 bases left in between. Germline V gene sequence: CDR1 SQVTM, CDR2 ANQGSEA. CDR3 length equals 12 residues.

The chain carries TRBV6-5 and TRBJ1-3; tentatively, D is TRBD1 (5 bases). The CDR3 runs to 16 residues. V was shortened by 0 bases and J by 4 bases, with 13 bases between the two germline ends. CDR1 is MNHEY, CDR2 SVGAGI, per germline. The CDR3 here is CASSYSPAGSGNTIYF. The CDR3 DNA sequence: TGTGCCAGCAGTTACTCCCCGGCAGGGTCCGGAAACACCATATATTTT.